This TCR beta chain was identified during a study of T cell responses to AZD1222 COVID-19 vaccine. Study overall: Pooled together were second doses at about 4 or about 12 weeks.

Method: immunoSEQ multiplex PCR; TCRdb's copy keeps in-frame clones and lacks some. The data show 87,000 or so clones, around 90% seen once. The CDR3 totals 15 residues. Unmatched junction bases numbered 5, after V lost 4 bases and J lost 2 bases. Germline lookup yields CDR1 LGHDT and CDR2 YNNKEL (reference sequence). The specimen was peripheral blood, collected on day 0 of AZD1222 vaccination. The genes are TRBV3-1 (or the pseudogene TRBV3-2) and TRBJ2-7; 10 bases align to TRBD2. The sequence came from an adult in good health. The CDR3 protein is CASSLSGGNPYEQYF. CDR3 nucleotide sequence: TGTGCCAGCAGCCTTAGCGGGGGGAACCCCTACGAGCAGTACTTC.